Listed below are T cell receptor beta chains from one sample, sequenced in a study of T cells after somatic rescue of genetic block. Only in-frame clones appear in the TCRdb table, and some are missing; sequencing was by immunoSEQ multiplex PCR. The sample has 85,000 to 90,000 clones, about 87% seen once. The sequenced material came from peripheral blood mononuclear cells (PBMCs). These receptors were obtained from a woman younger than 35. Both conserved end residues are part of each CDR3. D genes are given only for firm matches. Some rows mark clone size as missing; the rest say once, few, many or name a class of expanded clone.

J gene,V gene,D gene,clone size,CDR3 protein,CDR3 DNA
TRBJ2-3,TRBV27,-,once,CASSHQPLLPVATSTDTQYF,TGTGCCAGCAGTCACCAACCCCTTTTACCAGTAGCAACTTCGACAGATACGCAGTATTTT
TRBJ1-1,TRBV27,-,-,CASSLRAGTTEAFF,TGTGCCAGCAGTTTACGGGCAGGGACCACTGAAGCTTTCTTT
TRBJ1-2,TRBV25-1,-,-,CASSEGGAGRYTF,TGTGCCAGCAGTGAAGGGGGGGCAGGGCGGTACACCTTC
TRBJ1-5,TRBV6-4,TRBD1,few,CASSPTGGNQPQHF,TGTGCCAGCAGCCCCACAGGGGGCAATCAGCCCCAGCATTTT
TRBJ2-3,TRBV10-3,TRBD2,-,CAISESIGTSGSTDTQYF,TGTGCCATCAGTGAGTCGATTGGGACTAGCGGGAGCACAGATACGCAGTATTTT
TRBJ1-5,TRBV11-1,-,-,CASSYLFQYSNQPQHF,TGTGCCAGCAGCTACCTATTCCAGTATAGCAATCAGCCCCAGCATTTT
TRBJ2-1,TRBV10-3,-,-,CATDGPSDEQFF,TGTGCCACCGACGGACCTTCTGATGAGCAGTTCTTC
TRBJ1-3,TRBV5-1,-,-,CASSLAPGAGNTIYF,TGCGCCAGCAGCTTGGCCCCAGGTGCTGGAAACACCATATATTTT
TRBJ2-2,TRBV6-6,TRBD1,-,CASSYLDRGMFF,TGTGCCAGCAGTTATCTCGACAGGGGGATGTTTTTT
TRBJ2-1,TRBV5-1,-,-,CASSFGGSVLADYNEQFF,TGCGCCAGCAGCTTCGGGGGTAGTGTGTTAGCGGATTACAATGAGCAGTTCTTC
TRBJ2-1,TRBV7-7,TRBD2,-,CASSPRLAGGGNEQFF,TGTGCTAGCAGCCCGCGACTAGCGGGAGGTGGCAATGAGCAGTTCTTC
TRBJ1-2,TRBV27,TRBD1,-,CASRIPVTGVGGYTF,TGTGCCAGCCGAATACCGGTGACAGGGGTTGGAGGCTACACCTTC
TRBJ2-2,TRBV11-3,TRBD1,-,CASTLTGWVTGELFF,TGTGCCAGCACCCTGACAGGGTGGGTCACCGGGGAGCTGTTTTTT
TRBJ2-7,TRBV29-1,-,-,CSVVGGTNSYEQYF,TGCAGCGTTGTCGGGGGAACCAACTCCTACGAGCAGTACTTC
TRBJ1-2,TRBV28,-,-,CASSFPGYGGYTF,TGTGCCAGCAGTTTCCCGGGCTATGGTGGCTACACCTTC
TRBJ2-7,TRBV5-1,-,-,CASSSQGRRYEQYF,TGCGCCAGCAGCTCCCAGGGACGGCGCTACGAGCAGTACTTC
TRBJ2-2,TRBV2,-,medium-sized,CASTAGGELFF,TGTGCCAGCACTGCGGGAGGGGAGCTGTTTTTT
TRBJ2-1,TRBV30,TRBD2,-,CAWSQSGSLTHNEQFF,TGTGCCTGGAGTCAGAGCGGGAGCCTTACCCACAATGAGCAGTTCTTC
TRBJ1-1,TRBV20-1,-,-,CSAPLITEAFF,TGCAGTGCTCCCCTTATAACTGAAGCTTTCTTT
TRBJ2-1,TRBV30,-,-,CAWSGRPRSFGEQFF,TGTGCCTGGAGTGGCCGCCCCCGTTCGTTCGGTGAGCAGTTCTTC
TRBJ2-1,TRBV30,TRBD2,-,CAWASGTSLPDEQFF,TGTGCCTGGGCCTCCGGGACTAGCTTACCCGATGAGCAGTTCTTC
TRBJ2-3,TRBV6-1,-,once,CASSEEAVRQYITDTQYF,TGTGCCAGCAGTGAAGAGGCAGTCAGACAATATATCACAGATACGCAGTATTTT
TRBJ1-2,TRBV5-1,TRBD1,-,CASILEPGQGSGYTF,TGCGCCAGCATTCTCGAACCGGGACAGGGGTCTGGCTACACCTTC
TRBJ1-1,TRBV19,-,-,CASSSIRDSWAFF,TGTGCCAGTAGTTCCATCCGGGACTCGTGGGCTTTCTTT
TRBJ2-7,TRBV29-1,TRBD1,-,CSVEWQGAIEQYF,TGCAGCGTTGAGTGGCAGGGGGCGATCGAGCAGTACTTC
TRBJ1-5,TRBV27,TRBD1,-,CASSLGGQGVKPQHF,TGTGCCAGCAGTCTAGGGGGGCAGGGGGTAAAGCCCCAGCATTTT
TRBJ2-4,TRBV19,TRBD2,-,CASSIVYSGQNIQYF,TGTGCCAGTAGTATTGTGTATAGCGGGCAAAACATTCAGTACTTC
TRBJ1-1,TRBV4-1,TRBD1,-,CASSQVPPTGLNTEAFF,TGCGCCAGCAGCCAAGTGCCGCCGACAGGGCTGAACACTGAAGCTTTCTTT
TRBJ2-3,TRBV6-4,-,-,CASSPEGGRTDTQYF,TGTGCCAGCAGCCCCGAGGGGGGTCGCACAGATACGCAGTATTTT
TRBJ2-7,TRBV5-1,TRBD1,-,CASSLGPGQGVREQYF,TGCGCCAGCAGCTTGGGCCCGGGACAGGGGGTTCGGGAGCAGTACTTC
TRBJ2-1,TRBV6-1,TRBD2,-,CASVPGGPKYNEQFF,TGTGCCAGCGTTCCGGGAGGGCCTAAGTACAATGAGCAGTTCTTC
TRBJ2-7,TRBV6-1,-,-,CASSEVVGPYEQYF,TGTGCCAGCAGTGAAGTGGTCGGACCCTACGAGCAGTACTTC
TRBJ2-7,TRBV18,-,-,CASSPSSYEQYF,TGTGCCAGCTCACCGAGCTCCTACGAGCAGTACTTC
TRBJ1-2,TRBV29-1,TRBD1,-,CSVEGRDRYYGYTF,TGCAGCGTTGAAGGACGGGACAGATACTATGGCTACACCTTC
TRBJ2-3,TRBV15,-,-,CATSRSPRTSTDTQYF,TGTGCCACCAGCAGATCCCCCAGAACTAGCACAGATACGCAGTATTTT
TRBJ2-3,TRBV27,-,once,CASSLVRDSIDTQYF,TGTGCCAGCAGTTTAGTCCGGGACTCCATCGATACGCAGTATTTT
TRBJ2-3,TRBV28,TRBD2,-,CASSLYAPAQSPVVLGLADTQYF,TGTGCCAGCAGTTTATATGCCCCCGCGCAGTCGCCCGTCGTCCTCGGACTAGCGGATACGCAGTATTTT
TRBJ1-1,TRBV6-5,-,-,CASSPGRYTEAFF,TGTGCCAGCAGCCCCGGGCGATACACTGAAGCTTTCTTT
TRBJ2-7,TRBV27,TRBD2,-,CASSFKSSGIHEQYF,TGTGCCAGCAGTTTTAAGTCTAGCGGGATCCACGAGCAGTACTTC
TRBJ2-7,TRBV18,TRBD2,-,CASSPSSGSGDEQYF,TGTGCCAGCTCACCGTCTAGCGGGAGTGGCGACGAGCAGTACTTC
TRBJ1-2,TRBV19,TRBD1,-,CASSRIGTVYGYTF,TGTGCCAGTAGTCGCATCGGGACAGTCTATGGCTACACCTTC
TRBJ1-2,TRBV18,-,-,CASSPRGAPSYGYTF,TGTGCCAGCTCACCACGGGGGGCTCCCAGCTATGGCTACACCTTC
TRBJ2-7,TRBV7-2,TRBD1,once,CASSKGAPYEQYF,TGTGCCAGCAGCAAGGGGGCCCCCTACGAGCAGTACTTC
TRBJ1-2,TRBV14,-,-,CASSRGKDYGYTF,TGTGCCAGCAGCCGAGGGAAGGACTATGGCTACACCTTC
TRBJ2-2,TRBV5-1,-,once,CASRSSPAHTGELFF,TGCGCCAGCAGAAGCTCCCCGGCGCACACCGGGGAGCTGTTTTTT
TRBJ1-1,TRBV7-9,-,-,CASSVALRGNTEAFF,TGTGCCAGCAGCGTAGCACTCAGAGGGAACACTGAAGCTTTCTTT